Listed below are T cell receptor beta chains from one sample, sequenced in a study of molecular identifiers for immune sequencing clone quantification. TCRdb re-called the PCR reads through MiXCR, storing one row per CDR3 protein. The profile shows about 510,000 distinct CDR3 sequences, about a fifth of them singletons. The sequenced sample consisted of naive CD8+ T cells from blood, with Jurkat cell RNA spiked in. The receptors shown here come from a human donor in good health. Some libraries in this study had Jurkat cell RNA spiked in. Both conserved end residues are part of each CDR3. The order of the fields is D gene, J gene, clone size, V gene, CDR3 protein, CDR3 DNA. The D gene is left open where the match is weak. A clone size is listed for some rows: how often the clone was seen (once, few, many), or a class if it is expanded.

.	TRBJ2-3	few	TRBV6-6	CASSLGPTFDTQYF	TGTGCCAGCAGTTTGGGCCCCACATTCGATACGCAGTATTTT
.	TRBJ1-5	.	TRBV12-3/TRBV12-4	CASSLGWAANQPQHF	TGTGCCAGCAGTTTGGGTTGGGCAGCGAATCAGCCCCAGCATTTT
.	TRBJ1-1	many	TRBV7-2	CASSLFGANTEAFF	TGTGCCAGCAGCTTATTTGGGGCCAACACTGAAGCTTTCTTT
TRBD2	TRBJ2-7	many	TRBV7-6	CASSPGTSGSGYEQYF	TGTGCCAGCAGCCCCGGGACTAGCGGGAGTGGCTACGAGCAGTACTTC
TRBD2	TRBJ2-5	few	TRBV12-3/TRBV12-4	CASSAEGSGYQETQYF	TGTGCCAGCAGTGCGGAGGGTAGCGGGTACCAAGAGACCCAGTACTTC
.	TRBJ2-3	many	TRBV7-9	CASSIHSLGYATDTQYF	TGTGCCAGCAGCATACACAGTTTAGGGTACGCCACAGATACGCAGTATTTT
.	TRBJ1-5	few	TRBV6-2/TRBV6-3	CASSYLDRPEILPQHF	TGTGCCAGCAGCTACCTGGACCGACCCGAAATTCTGCCCCAGCATTTT
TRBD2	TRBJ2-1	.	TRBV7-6	CASSLITGGPNNEQFF	TGTGCCAGCAGCTTAATTACGGGAGGCCCGAACAATGAGCAGTTCTTC
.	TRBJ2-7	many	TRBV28	CASSLSPSEGYEQYF	TGTGCCAGCAGTTTATCTCCTAGCGAGGGTTACGAGCAGTACTTC
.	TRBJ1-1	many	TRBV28	CASSFRGLRRTEAFF	TGTGCCAGCAGTTTTCGGGGACTTCGAAGGACTGAAGCTTTCTTT
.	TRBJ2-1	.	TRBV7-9	CASTSYYNEQFF	TGTGCCAGCACCTCCTACTACAATGAGCAGTTCTTC
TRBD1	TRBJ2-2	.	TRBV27	CASSPLWDSGGGELFF	TGTGCCAGCAGTCCGCTCTGGGACAGTGGCGGCGGGGAGCTGTTTTTT
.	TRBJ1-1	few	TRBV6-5	CASRNGENTEAFF	TGTGCCAGCAGGAATGGGGAGAACACTGAAGCTTTCTTT
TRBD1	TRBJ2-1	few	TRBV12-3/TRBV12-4	CASSSGTGENEQFF	TGTGCCAGCAGTTCCGGGACAGGGGAGAATGAGCAGTTCTTC
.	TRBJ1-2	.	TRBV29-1	CSVEGFNYGYTF	TGCAGCGTTGAAGGGTTTAACTATGGCTACACCTTC